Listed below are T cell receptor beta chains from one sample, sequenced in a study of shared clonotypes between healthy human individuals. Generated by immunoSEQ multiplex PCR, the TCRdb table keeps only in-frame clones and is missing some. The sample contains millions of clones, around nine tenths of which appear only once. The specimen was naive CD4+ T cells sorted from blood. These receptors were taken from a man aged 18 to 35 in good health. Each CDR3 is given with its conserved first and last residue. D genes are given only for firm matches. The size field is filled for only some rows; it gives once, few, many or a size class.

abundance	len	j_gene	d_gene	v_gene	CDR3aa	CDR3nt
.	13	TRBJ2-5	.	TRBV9	CASSGGLQETQYF	TGTGCCAGCAGCGGCGGGCTGCAAGAGACCCAGTACTTC
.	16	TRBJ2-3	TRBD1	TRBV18	CASSPSGQGNLDTQYF	TGTGCCAGCTCACCCTCTGGACAGGGGAATTTGGATACGCAGTATTTT
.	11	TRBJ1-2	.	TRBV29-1	CSGVSGYGYTF	TGCAGCGGGGTCAGCGGGTATGGCTACACCTTC
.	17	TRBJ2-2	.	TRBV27	CASSFQGQILNTGELFF	TGTGCCAGCAGTTTTCAGGGACAAATTTTGAACACCGGGGAGCTGTTTTTT
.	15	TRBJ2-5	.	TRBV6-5	CASSSSLRGQETQYF	TGTGCCAGCAGTTCATCTCTGAGGGGCCAAGAGACCCAGTACTTC
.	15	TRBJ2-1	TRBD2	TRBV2	CASAVLAGVVGEQFF	TGTGCCAGCGCCGTTCTAGCGGGAGTAGTCGGTGAGCAGTTCTTC
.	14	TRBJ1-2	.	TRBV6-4	CASSDSAGLYGYTF	TGTGCCAGCAGTGACTCGGCGGGACTCTATGGCTACACCTTC
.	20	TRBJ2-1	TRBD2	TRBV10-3	CAISESPSLGLAGSYNEQFF	TGTGCCATCAGTGAGTCGCCCTCCCTTGGTCTAGCGGGTAGCTACAATGAGCAGTTCTTC
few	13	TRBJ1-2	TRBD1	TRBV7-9	CASSSRDRDGYTF	TGTGCCAGCAGCTCCCGGGACAGGGACGGCTACACCTTC
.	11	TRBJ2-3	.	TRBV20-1	CSAPIRDTQYF	TGCAGTGCCCCAATCCGGGATACGCAGTATTTT
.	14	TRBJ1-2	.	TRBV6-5	CASRSSGANYGYTF	TGTGCCAGCAGATCCTCCGGGGCTAACTATGGCTACACCTTC
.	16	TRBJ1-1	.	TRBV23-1	CASSQSGGKGDTEAFF	TGCGCCAGCAGTCAATCGGGGGGGAAAGGGGACACTGAAGCTTTCTTT
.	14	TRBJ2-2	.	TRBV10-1	CASSEIVNTGELFF	TGCGCCAGCAGTGAAATAGTGAACACCGGGGAGCTGTTTTTT
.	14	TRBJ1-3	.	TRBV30	CAWSEGSSGNTIYF	TGTGCCTGGAGTGAAGGAAGCTCTGGAAACACCATATATTTT
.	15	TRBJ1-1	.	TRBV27	CASSAMRGKNTEAFF	TGTGCCAGCAGTGCAATGCGGGGGAAGAACACTGAAGCTTTCTTT
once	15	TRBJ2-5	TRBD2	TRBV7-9	CASSLLAGGQETQYF	TGTGCCAGCAGCTTACTGGCGGGGGGGCAAGAGACCCAGTACTTC
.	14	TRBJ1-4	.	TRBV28	CASSQGTENEKLFF	TGTGCCAGCAGCCAGGGGACCGAGAATGAAAAACTGTTTTTT
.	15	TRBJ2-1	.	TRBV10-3	CAISDGAGTYNEQFF	TGTGCCATCAGTGACGGTGCGGGGACCTACAATGAGCAGTTCTTC
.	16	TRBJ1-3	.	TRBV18	CASSPGTKVSGNTIYF	TGTGCCAGCTCACCCGGGACAAAGGTATCTGGAAACACCATATATTTT
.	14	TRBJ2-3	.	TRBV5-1	CASSLNVGGDTQYF	TGCGCCAGCAGCTTAAACGTAGGGGGAGATACGCAGTATTTT
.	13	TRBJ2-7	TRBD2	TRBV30	CAWVIAGAYEQYF	TGTGCCTGGGTGATAGCGGGCGCCTACGAGCAGTACTTC
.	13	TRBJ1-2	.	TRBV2	CASSEDILYGYTF	TGTGCCAGCAGTGAAGACATCCTCTATGGCTACACCTTC
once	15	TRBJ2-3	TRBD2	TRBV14	CASSLSGGAKDTQYF	TGTGCCAGCAGCCTTAGCGGGGGGGCGAAAGATACGCAGTATTTT
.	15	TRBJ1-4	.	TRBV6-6	CASSTDSGFTEKLFF	TGTGCCAGCAGTACAGACTCGGGATTCACTGAAAAACTGTTTTTT
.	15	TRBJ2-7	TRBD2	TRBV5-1	CASSLDGSGGAQQYF	TGCGCCAGCAGCTTGGATGGTAGCGGGGGGGCCCAGCAGTACTTC